Below are 21 T cell receptor delta chains sequenced from a single sample in a study of gamma-delta chains in newborns, infants, children. With CATT, TCRdb re-called clones from the reads. In the table there are some 5,500 delta-chain clones, 0.35% to 0.45% of which are singletons. The sample consisted of blood. Receptors originate from a child who was a newborn, infant or young child, either healthy, febrile or measles-vaccinated (not recorded which).

This clone was detected only a few times. The protein TCRdb lists belongs to a much larger clone and differs from this DNA's translation at residue 4, which points to a read error; the protein shown is made from the DNA. J is TRDJ2 and V is TRDV2; 12 nucleotides match TRDD3. Unmatched junction bases numbered 7, after V lost 5 bases and J lost 1 base. The germline V gene encodes CDR1 GEAIGNYY and CDR2 EKD. This CDR3 spans 17 amino acids. The CDR3 DNA is TGTGCCTGTGGCATACTGGGGGATACTGGTTTGACAGCACAACTCTTCTTT. It codes for CACGILGDTGLTAQLFF.

This clone was counted only a few times. Given a much more abundant clone one base away, this may be a read error. The chain couples TRDV2 to TRDJ3; 12 bases match TRDD3. The CDR3 extends over 20 amino acids. CDR1 is GEAIGNYY and CDR2 is EKD in the germline V gene. The CDR3 reads CACDTVGTGGYSWGTRQMFF. The CDR3 bases are TGTGCCTGTGACACCGTCGGTACTGGGGGATACTCCTGGGGCACCCGACAGATGTTTTTC.

Concerning this clone itself: TCRdb's protein for this DNA is that of a much larger clone and differs from the translation at residue 4, likely a read error; the protein shown is the DNA translation. CDR3 residues: CACETLGIRSWDTRQMFF. CDR3 DNA sequence: TGTGCCTGTGAGACTCTGGGGATACGCTCCTGGGACACCCGACAGATGTTTTTC. V usage is TRDV2 and J usage is TRDJ3, with TRDD3 matching 9 bases. The CDR3 runs to 18 residues. Germline V gives CDR1 GEAIGNYY, CDR2 EKD. V trimming: 4 bases; J trimming: 0 bases; junction bases outside the gene matches: 6.

For this clone: It may be a read error: a sequence one base away is much more abundant. Other DNA sequences in this sample translate to the same CDR3. The rearrangement links TRDV2 to TRDJ3; TRDD3 aligns across 9 bases. The CDR3 has 20 residues. The germline V gene encodes CDR1 GEAIGNYY and CDR2 EKD. The CDR3 DNA is TGTGCCTGCGACACCGTTCTGGGGATACGCAGCTCATGGGACACCCGACAGATGTTTTTC. It codes for CACDTVLGIRSSWDTRQMFF.

Relative to its sample, this clone is medium-sized (0.01 to 0.1%). The chain's CDR3 is CACDPLLGGFSWDTRQMFF. CDR3 in DNA: TGTGCCTGTGACCCTCTACTGGGGGGATTCTCCTGGGACACCCGACAGATGTTTTTC. The rearrangement links TRDV2 to TRDJ3, with 8 bases fitting TRDD3. V was pared by 3 bases and J by 0 bases, with 9 bases of the junction left unmatched. The CDR3 runs to 19 residues. Germline V lookup: CDR1 GEAIGNYY, CDR2 EKD.

In regard to this clone: TCRdb records a much larger clone's protein for this DNA, with a difference at residue 6 that likely arises from a read error; the protein given is the translation of the DNA. The rearrangement links TRDV2 to TRDJ3; 11 bases map to TRDD3. The CDR3 runs 19 residues. Losses at the gene ends were 3 bases for V and 2 bases for J; bases not matched to a gene: 8. Germline CDR1 GEAIGNYY, CDR2 EKD. For the CDR3, the DNA is TGTGCCTGTGACGTGGTTGGGGGATACGCGACCTGGGACACCCGACAGATGTTTTTC. Amino acids: CACDVVGGYATWDTRQMFF.

This clone has a handful of counts. A much larger clone lies a single base off, so this may be a read error. Additional DNA sequences in this sample encode the identical CDR3. V is TRDV2 and J is TRDJ1, with D possibly matching TRDD3 (6 bases). V gave up 6 bases and J gave up 10 bases, with 20 bases separating them. The CDR3 is 13 amino acids. Germline CDR1 reads GEAIGNYY; CDR2 reads EKD. The chain's CDR3 is CACSGGYGGGLIF. CDR3 nucleotides: TGTGCCTGTTCAGGGGGGTACGGGGGAGGACTCATCTTT.

The table lists this clone with a few counts. The protein TCRdb lists belongs to a much larger clone and differs from this DNA's translation at residue 5, which points to a read error; the protein shown is made from the DNA. CDR3 protein: CACDAVTGGYARDTRQMFF. The CDR3 nucleotides are TGTGCCTGTGACGCCGTTACTGGGGGATACGCTCGGGACACCCGACAGATGTTTTTC. V gene TRDV2 combines with J gene TRDJ3; 13 nucleotides agree with TRDD3. Germline lookup yields CDR1 GEAIGNYY and CDR2 EKD. Germline trimming cut 3 bases from V and 5 bases from J; bases unmatched to any gene: 9. The CDR3 sequence is 19 residues long.

This clone has more than one count but fewer than ten. The mismatch at residue 11 between this DNA's translation and the TCRdb protein of a much larger clone likely reflects a read error; the protein shown is translated from the DNA. This sequence joins TRDV2 and TRDJ3; 11 bases fit TRDD3. The ends lost 3 bases at V and 5 bases at J; junction bases unmatched: 8. The length of the CDR3 is 18 residues. The germline gives CDR1 GEAIGNYY, CDR2 EKD. The CDR3 DNA is TGTGCCTGTGACTATACTGGGGGATATTCCCGGGACACCCGACAGATGTTTTTC. It is translated as CACDYTGGYSRDTRQMFF.

This clone was detected a few times. A read error may explain this, as a much larger clone is one base away. The chain joins TRDV1 to TRDJ1; TRDD3 aligns across 7 bases. V dropped 5 bases and J dropped 7; count of bases not matched to a gene: 7. Germline V lookup: CDR1 TSWWSYY, CDR2 QGS. The CDR3 covers 13 residues. CDR3 DNA: TGTGCTCTTGGGAAGGTACTGGGGTCTAAACTCATCTTT. Its protein is CALGKVLGSKLIF.

For this clone: It is likely a read error: a sequence one base away is far more abundant. This chain connects TRDV2 to TRDJ3; the match to TRDD3 covers 11 bases. Germline CDR1 and CDR2: GEAIGNYY and EKD. CDR3 length equals 20 residues. V lost 0 bases, J lost 0 bases, and 6 bases stayed unmatched. Written as DNA, the CDR3 is TGTGCCTGTGACACCGCTGGGGGATACCCTCTCTCCTGGGACACCCGACAGATGTTTTTC. Protein product: CACDTAGGYPLSWDTRQMFF.

By share of the sample, this clone is medium-sized (0.01 to 0.1%). The sample has other DNA sequences that encode this CDR3 too. This chain links TRDV1 with TRDJ1; 7 bases are shared with TRDD3. CDR1 is TSWWSYY, CDR2 QGS, per germline. This CDR3 comprises 13 residues. V lost 5 bases and J lost 7; bases outside the gene matches: 7. The CDR3 sequence: CALGKGLGSKLIF. The CDR3 bases are TGTGCTCTTGGGAAGGGACTGGGGTCTAAACTCATCTTT.

This clone has only a few counts. Since a much larger clone is just one base distant, this may be a read error. This specimen includes other DNA sequences encoding the same CDR3. The rearrangement joins TRDV2 to TRDJ3; 13 bases align to TRDD3. Germline CDR1 and CDR2: GEAIGNYY and EKD. The CDR3 has 21 amino acids. The CDR3 sequence: CACDNVLGDTLSSWDTRQMFF. The CDR3 DNA reads TGCGCCTGTGACAACGTACTGGGGGATACGCTGAGCTCCTGGGACACCCGACAGATGTTTTTC.

As to this clone: The TCRdb protein, from a much larger clone, departs from this DNA's translation at residue 10, likely by read error; the protein shown derives from the DNA. The chain joins TRDV2 to TRDJ3; 13 bases map to TRDD3. CDR3 length: 18 amino acids. Trimming took 2 bases from V and 2 from J; bases not matched to a gene: 2. The germline V gene has CDR1 GEAIGNYY and CDR2 EKD. CDR3 nucleotide sequence: TGTGCCTGTGACATACTGGGGGATACGACCTGGGACACCCGACAGATGTTTTTC. Translated: CACDILGDTTWDTRQMFF.

Turning to this clone: TCRdb has a much larger clone's protein, which differs at residue 7 from the translation of this DNA, likely because of a read error; what is shown is the protein translated from the DNA. The V and J genes are TRDV2 and TRDJ3, with TRDD3 matching 7 bases. CDR1 and CDR2 (germline): GEAIGNYY, EKD. The CDR3 has 19 amino acids. V dropped 3 bases and J dropped 0; count of bases not matched to a gene: 10. In DNA form, the CDR3 reads TGTGCCTGTGACGTACTGAGGGATACAAGCTCCTGGGACACCCGACAGATGTTTTTC. This codes for CACDVLRDTSSWDTRQMFF.

Regarding this clone: A much larger clone lies one base from this, so it may be a read error. Additional DNA sequences in this sample encode the identical CDR3. V and J are TRDV2 and TRDJ3, with 10 bases lining up with TRDD3. The CDR3 totals 19 residues. CDR1 is GEAIGNYY, CDR2 EKD, per germline. The CDR3 region is CACDPVGDTFPWDTRQMFF. CDR3 nucleotide sequence: TGTGCTTGTGACCCGGTGGGGGATACATTCCCCTGGGACACCCGACAGATGTTTTTC.

With respect to this clone: A far more abundant clone sits one base away, making this likely a read error. Other nucleotide sequences in the sample specify the same CDR3. The V gene is TRDV2, the J gene TRDJ1, with 7 bases that match TRDD3. The CDR3 spans 14 residues. V lost 7 bases and J lost 1; bases outside the gene matches: 8. Germline lookup yields CDR1 GEAIGNYY and CDR2 EKD. The DNA of the CDR3 is TGTGCCTGCGACCCTGGGGGTCTCACCGATAAACTCATCTTT. As protein: CACDPGGLTDKLIF.

This clone was counted between two and nine times. A junction boundary mismatches the germline segment, possibly from a read error. The chain uses TRDV2 and TRDJ3; 11 bases are a match to TRDD3. The CDR3 totals 21 residues. Per the germline V gene, CDR1 is GEAIGNYY and CDR2 is EKD. The CDR3 DNA follows: TGTTCCTGTGACTCGGTACTGGGGGATATCGGGAGCTCCTGGGACGCCCGACAGATGTTTTTC. Amino acid sequence: CSCDSVLGDIGSSWDARQMFF.

This clone appeared a few times. The amino acid sequence in TCRdb belongs to a much larger clone and departs from this DNA's translation at residue 3, likely a sequencing read error; the sequence shown is translated from the DNA. This rearrangement joins TRDV2 to TRDJ2, with 8 positions matching TRDD3. This CDR3 spans 15 amino acids. CDR1 and CDR2 (germline): GEAIGNYY, EKD. CDR3 bases: TGTGCCTATGACTCTCTGGGGGATTTGACAGCACAACTCTTCTTT. Translation: CAYDSLGDLTAQLFF.

In the case of this clone: The TCRdb protein comes from a much larger clone and disagrees with this DNA's translation at residue 15, likely due to a read error; the protein given here is derived from the DNA. The chain uses TRDV2 and TRDJ3, with TRDD3 matching 8 bases. This CDR3 spans 19 amino acids. CDR1 GEAIGNYY and CDR2 EKD come from the germline V gene. This CDR3 reads CACDTVLGASSWDTLQMFF. The DNA for the CDR3 is TGTGCCTGTGACACCGTACTGGGGGCTTCCTCCTGGGACACCCTACAGATGTTTTTC.

Note on this clone: A much larger clone sits a single nucleotide away, making a read error possible. The same CDR3 can be traced to other DNA sequences in this sample. The rearrangement links TRDV2 to TRDJ3, with 8 bases lining up with TRDD3. From germline, CDR1 is GEAIGNYY and CDR2 EKD. The CDR3 loop spans 20 amino acids. The CDR3, as DNA: TGTGCCTGTGACACCGTTGACTGGGGGTTCAGCTCCTGGGACACCCGCCAGATGTTTTTC. Amino acids: CACDTVDWGFSSWDTRQMFF.